This is a list of T cell receptor beta chains from one sample in a study of human T cells and chemical hapten exposure. TCRdb analysed the RACE reads with MiXCR anew, one entry per CDR3 protein. The sample lists roughly 380,000 distinct CDR3 sequences; about 6.9% were seen once. This specimen was whole blood, taken in connection with sensitization to the hapten diphenylcyclopropenone (DPC). These receptors originate from a woman aged 18 to 35 with alopecia areata. Some clones in this sample may be carry-over from other donors' samples. CDR3s include the opening cysteine and the closing phenylalanine or tryptophan. The D gene is left open where the match is weak. Some rows have no size entry. The others give once, few or many, or a class for an expanded clone.

d_gene | j_gene | v_gene | abundance | CDR3nt | CDR3aa
NA | TRBJ1-1 | TRBV10-3 | many | TGTGCCATCAGTGAGCCTTACTCGACAGGTACTGAAGCTTTCTTT | CAISEPYSTGTEAFF
TRBD1 | TRBJ2-5 | TRBV4-2 | NA | TGTGCCAGCAGCCACTTCGGACAGGTACAAGAGACCCAGTACTTC | CASSHFGQVQETQYF
NA | TRBJ1-2 | TRBV6-5 | many | TGTGCCAGCAGTTACGCTAGGTACTATGGCTACACCTTC | CASSYARYYGYTF
NA | TRBJ2-3 | TRBV20-1 | few | TGCAGTGCTAGGCTCGGGTCCACAGATACGCAGTATTTT | CSARLGSTDTQYF
NA | TRBJ1-4 | TRBV5-1 | many | TGCGCCAGCAGCTTGGCCTCAACTAATGAAAAACTGTTTTTT | CASSLASTNEKLFF
TRBD1 | TRBJ1-2 | TRBV20-1 | many | TGCAGTGCTAGTTGGGACAGGGAGGGCTATGGCTACACCTTC | CSASWDREGYGYTF
NA | TRBJ1-1 | TRBV29-1 | many | TGCAGCGTCCAGGGACATACTGAAGCTTTCTTT | CSVQGHTEAFF
TRBD2 | TRBJ2-1 | TRBV7-2 | NA | TGTGCCAGCAGGCGCGGGACTAGCGGGTATGATTACAATGAGCAGTTCTTC | CASRRGTSGYDYNEQFF
NA | TRBJ1-1 | TRBV7-2 | many | TGTGCCAGCAGTCCCCGGGGAGCAAACACTGAAGCTTTCTTT | CASSPRGANTEAFF
TRBD1 | TRBJ2-5 | TRBV5-5 | NA | TGTGCCAGCAGCTTAACCGGGACAGCCGGAGAGACCCAGTACTTC | CASSLTGTAGETQYF
NA | TRBJ1-6 | TRBV5-6 | many | TGTGCCAGCAGCTTGGTGGGGGGTCCCACGGCCCTCCACTTT | CASSLVGGPTALHF
TRBD1 | TRBJ2-7 | TRBV7-6 | NA | TGTGCCAGCAGCTTCGGACAGGGGGGGTACGAGCAGTACTTC | CASSFGQGGYEQYF
NA | TRBJ2-5 | TRBV7-3 | NA | TGTGCCAGCAGCCCCGTGGGGGGAGAGACCCAGTACTTC | CASSPVGGETQYF
NA | TRBJ1-2 | TRBV6-5 | once | TGTGCCAGCACAAGGTCTTATTCGGCTAACTATGGCTACACCTTC | CASTRSYSANYGYTF
TRBD1 | TRBJ2-5 | TRBV29-1 | NA | TGCAGCGTTGAAAGCCAGGGGGCGGGGGAGACCCAGTACTTC | CSVESQGAGETQYF
NA | TRBJ2-5 | TRBV7-9 | many | TGTGCCAGCAGCACACAGGGGACTGAGACCCAGTACTTC | CASSTQGTETQYF
TRBD1 | TRBJ2-3 | TRBV5-4 | few | TGTGCCAGCAGCTTAGGGTTGGACAGGGGATCCTCAGATACGCAGTATTTT | CASSLGLDRGSSDTQYF
NA | TRBJ1-3 | TRBV20-1 | many | TGCAGTGCTAGAAATCTTGGGGGCGGAAACACCATATATTTT | CSARNLGGGNTIYF